This record concerns one T cell receptor beta chain sequence. The antigen is undetermined. The data were taken from a study of cytomegalovirus exposure and HLA in healthy donors. Notes on the study in general: Common viral pathogens seemed, in a later analysis, to connect with several of the most significant clusters. As was reported, the classifier diagnosed cytomegalovirus status with high specificity and sensitivity. In a later analysis, specific HLA alleles were associated with 15,000 to 20,000 TCR beta sequences at a 0.05 false discovery rate. Equally common other TCR beta chains were less clonally expanded than HLA-associated ones, a later analysis found.

The PCR ran on 60 Vbeta and 13 Jbeta primers. Libraries were prepared by immunoSEQ multiplex PCR; TCRdb keeps only in-frame clonotypes and omits some of them. The sample has about 200,000 clones, 75% to 80% seen once. Germline lookup yields CDR1 SNHLY and CDR2 FYNNEI. The CDR3 has 14 amino acids. The sample consisted of PBMCs. This receptor was obtained from a man aged 18 to 29 in good health and CMV-seronegative. The rearrangement links TRBV2 to TRBJ2-5; 7 bases are a match to TRBD1. The J call is doubtful: the DNA matches TRBJ2-7 better. The CDR3 reads CASSRDSRPYEQYF. CDR3 sequence (DNA): TGTGCCAGCAGCCGGGACAGCAGGCCCTACGAGCAGTACTTC.